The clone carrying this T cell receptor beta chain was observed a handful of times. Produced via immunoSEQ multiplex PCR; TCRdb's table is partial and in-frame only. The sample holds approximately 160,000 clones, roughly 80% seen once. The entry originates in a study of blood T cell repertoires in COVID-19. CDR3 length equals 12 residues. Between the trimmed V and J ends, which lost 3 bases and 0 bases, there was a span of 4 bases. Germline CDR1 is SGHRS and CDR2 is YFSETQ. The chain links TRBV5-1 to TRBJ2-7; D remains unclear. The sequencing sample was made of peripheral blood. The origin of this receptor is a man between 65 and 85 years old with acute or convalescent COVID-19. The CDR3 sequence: CASSYSSYEQYF. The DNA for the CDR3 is TGCGCCAGCAGCTATAGCTCCTACGAGCAGTACTTC.